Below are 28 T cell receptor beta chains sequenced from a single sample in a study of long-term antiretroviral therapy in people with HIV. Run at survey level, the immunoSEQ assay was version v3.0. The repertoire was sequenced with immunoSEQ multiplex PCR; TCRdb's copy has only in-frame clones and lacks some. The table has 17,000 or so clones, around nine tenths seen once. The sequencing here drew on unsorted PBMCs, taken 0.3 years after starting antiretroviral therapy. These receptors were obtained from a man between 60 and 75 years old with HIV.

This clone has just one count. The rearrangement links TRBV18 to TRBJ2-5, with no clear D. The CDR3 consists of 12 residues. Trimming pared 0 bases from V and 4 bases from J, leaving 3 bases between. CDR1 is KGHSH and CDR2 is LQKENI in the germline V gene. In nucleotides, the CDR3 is TGTGCCAGCTCACCACCGGGAGAGACCCAGTACTTC. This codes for CASSPPGETQYF.

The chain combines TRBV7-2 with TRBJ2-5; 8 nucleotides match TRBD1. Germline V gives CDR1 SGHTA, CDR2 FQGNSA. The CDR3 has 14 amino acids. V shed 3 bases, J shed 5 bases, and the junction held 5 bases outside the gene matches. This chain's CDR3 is CASSFLQGGETQYF. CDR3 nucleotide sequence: TGTGCCAGCAGCTTTTTACAGGGGGGCGAGACCCAGTACTTC.

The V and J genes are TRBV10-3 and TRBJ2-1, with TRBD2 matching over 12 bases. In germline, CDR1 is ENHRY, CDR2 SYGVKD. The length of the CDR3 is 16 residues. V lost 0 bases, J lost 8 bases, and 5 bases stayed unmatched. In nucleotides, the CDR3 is TGTGCCATCAGTGAGTCAGCTAGCGGGAGGGTATATGAGCAGTTCTTC. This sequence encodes CAISESASGRVYEQFF.

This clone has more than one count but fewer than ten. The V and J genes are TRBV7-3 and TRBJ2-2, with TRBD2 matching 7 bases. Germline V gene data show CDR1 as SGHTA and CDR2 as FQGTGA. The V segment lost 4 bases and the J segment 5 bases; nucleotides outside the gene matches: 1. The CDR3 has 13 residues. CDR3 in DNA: TGTGCCAGCAGCTGGGGGGGGACCGGGGAGCTGTTTTTT. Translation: CASSWGGTGELFF.

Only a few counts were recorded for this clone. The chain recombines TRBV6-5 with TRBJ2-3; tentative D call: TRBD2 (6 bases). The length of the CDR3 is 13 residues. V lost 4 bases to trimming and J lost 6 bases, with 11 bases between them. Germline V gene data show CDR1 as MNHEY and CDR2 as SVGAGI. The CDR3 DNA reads TGTGCCAGCAGTTCCCCGGGGGAGGATACGCAGTATTTT. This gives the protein CASSSPGEDTQYF.

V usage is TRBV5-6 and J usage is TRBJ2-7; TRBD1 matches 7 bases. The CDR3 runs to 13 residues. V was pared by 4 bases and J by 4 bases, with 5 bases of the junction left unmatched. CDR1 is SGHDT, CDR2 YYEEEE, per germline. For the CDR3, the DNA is TGTGCCAGCAGCCGGTCACAGGGGTACGAGCAGTACTTC. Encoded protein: CASSRSQGYEQYF.

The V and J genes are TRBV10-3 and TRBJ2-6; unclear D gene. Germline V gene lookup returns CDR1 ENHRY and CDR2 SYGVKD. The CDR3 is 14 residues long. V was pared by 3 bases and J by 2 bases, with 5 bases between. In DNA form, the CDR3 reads TGTGCCATCAGTGATGGAGCTGGGGCCAACGTCCTGACTTTC. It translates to CAISDGAGANVLTF.

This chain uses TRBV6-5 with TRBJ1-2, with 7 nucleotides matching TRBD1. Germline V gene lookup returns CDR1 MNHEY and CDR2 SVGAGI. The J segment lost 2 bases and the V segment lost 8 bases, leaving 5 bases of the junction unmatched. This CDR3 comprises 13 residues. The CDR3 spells CASWTGRNYGYTF. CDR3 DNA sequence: TGTGCCAGCTGGACAGGAAGGAACTATGGCTACACCTTC.

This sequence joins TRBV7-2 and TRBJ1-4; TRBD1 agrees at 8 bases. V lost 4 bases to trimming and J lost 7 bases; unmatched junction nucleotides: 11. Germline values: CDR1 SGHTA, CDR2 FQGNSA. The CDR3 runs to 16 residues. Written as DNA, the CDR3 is TGTGCCAGCAGCTGGGACAGGCCGATAATGAGTGAAAAACTGTTTTTT. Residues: CASSWDRPIMSEKLFF.

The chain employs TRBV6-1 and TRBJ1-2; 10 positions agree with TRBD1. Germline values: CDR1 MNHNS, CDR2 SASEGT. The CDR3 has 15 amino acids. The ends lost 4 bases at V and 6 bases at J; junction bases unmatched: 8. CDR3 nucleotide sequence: TGTGCCAGCAGTGTAACCGGGACAGGGGAAGATGGCTACACCTTC. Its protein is CASSVTGTGEDGYTF.

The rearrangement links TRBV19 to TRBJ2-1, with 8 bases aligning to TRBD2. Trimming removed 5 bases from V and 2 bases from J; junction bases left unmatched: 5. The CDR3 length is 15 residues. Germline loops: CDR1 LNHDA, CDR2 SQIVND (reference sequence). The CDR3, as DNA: TGTGCCAGTAGTCCCAGCGGGAGCGCCTACAATGAGCAGTTCTTC. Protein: CASSPSGSAYNEQFF.

CDR3 coding DNA: TGCGCCAGCAGCTTGGCCGCTAGCGGGAACTATGAGCAGTTCTTC. This translates into CASSLAASGNYEQFF. The rearrangement links TRBV5-1 to TRBJ2-1; 9 positions match TRBD2. The CDR3 is 15 residues long. V lost 0 bases and J lost 8; bases outside the gene matches: 6. Germline-derived CDR1 and CDR2 are SGHRS and YFSETQ.

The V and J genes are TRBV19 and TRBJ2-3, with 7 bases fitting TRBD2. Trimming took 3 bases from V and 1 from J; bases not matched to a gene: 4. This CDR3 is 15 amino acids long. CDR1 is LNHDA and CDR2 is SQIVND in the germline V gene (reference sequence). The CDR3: CASSMLLAGTDTQYF. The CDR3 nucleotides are TGTGCCAGTAGTATGTTGCTAGCGGGCACAGATACGCAGTATTTT. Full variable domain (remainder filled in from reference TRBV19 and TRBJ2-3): DGGITQSPKYLFRKEGQNVTLSCEQNLNHDAMYWYRQDPGQGLRLIYYSQIVNDFQKGDIAEGYSVSREKKESFPLTVTSAQKNPTAFYLCASSMLLAGTDTQYFGPGTRLTVL.

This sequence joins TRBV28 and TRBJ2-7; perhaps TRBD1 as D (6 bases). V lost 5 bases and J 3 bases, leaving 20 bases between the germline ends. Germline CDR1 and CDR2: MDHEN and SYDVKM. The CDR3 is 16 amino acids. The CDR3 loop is CASSTKYRDTGYEQYF. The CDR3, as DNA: TGTGCCAGCAGTACCAAATACCGGGACACGGGCTACGAGCAGTACTTC. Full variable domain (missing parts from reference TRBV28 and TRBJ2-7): DVKVTQSSRYLVKRTGEKVFLECVQDMDHENMFWYRQDPGLGLRLIYFSYDVKMKEKGDIPEGYSVSREKKERFSLILESASTNQTSMYLCASSTKYRDTGYEQYFGPGTRLTVT.

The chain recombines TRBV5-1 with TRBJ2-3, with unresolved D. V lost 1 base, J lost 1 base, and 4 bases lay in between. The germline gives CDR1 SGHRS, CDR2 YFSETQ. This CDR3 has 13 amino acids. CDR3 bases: TGCGCCAGCAGCTTGACGGGCACAGATACGCAGTATTTT. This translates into CASSLTGTDTQYF.

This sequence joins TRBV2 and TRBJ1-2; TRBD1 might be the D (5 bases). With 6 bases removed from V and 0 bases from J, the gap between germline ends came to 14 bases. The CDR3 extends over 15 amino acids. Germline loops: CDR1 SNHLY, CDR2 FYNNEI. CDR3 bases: TGTGCCAGCAGCGGGGGGACGAATCCTAACTATGGCTACACCTTC. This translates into CASSGGTNPNYGYTF. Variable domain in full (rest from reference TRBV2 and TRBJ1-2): EPEVTQTPSHQVTQMGQEVILRCVPISNHLYFYWYRQILGQKVEFLVSFYNNEISEKSEIFDDQFSVERPDGSNFTLKIRSTKLEDSAMYFCASSGGTNPNYGYTFGSGTRLTVV.

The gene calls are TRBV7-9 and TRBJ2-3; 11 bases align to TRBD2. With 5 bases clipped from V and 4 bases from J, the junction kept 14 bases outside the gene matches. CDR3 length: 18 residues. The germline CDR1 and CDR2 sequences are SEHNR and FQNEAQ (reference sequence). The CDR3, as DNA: TGTGCCAGCAGCAGGCCCCTTAGCGGGGGGGCCGGATCAGATACGCAGTATTTT. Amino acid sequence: CASSRPLSGGAGSDTQYF.

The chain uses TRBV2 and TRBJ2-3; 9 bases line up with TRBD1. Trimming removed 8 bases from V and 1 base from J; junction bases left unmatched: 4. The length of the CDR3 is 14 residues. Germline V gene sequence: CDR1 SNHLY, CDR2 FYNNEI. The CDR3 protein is CASRDRVGTDTQYF. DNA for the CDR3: TGTGCCAGCCGGGACAGGGTCGGCACAGATACGCAGTATTTT.

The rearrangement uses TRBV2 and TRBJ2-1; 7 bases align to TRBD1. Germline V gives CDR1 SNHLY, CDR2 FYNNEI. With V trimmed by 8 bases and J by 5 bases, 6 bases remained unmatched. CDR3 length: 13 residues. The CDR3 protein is CASDVQGNNEQFF. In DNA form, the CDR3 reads TGTGCCAGCGACGTACAGGGGAACAATGAGCAGTTCTTC.

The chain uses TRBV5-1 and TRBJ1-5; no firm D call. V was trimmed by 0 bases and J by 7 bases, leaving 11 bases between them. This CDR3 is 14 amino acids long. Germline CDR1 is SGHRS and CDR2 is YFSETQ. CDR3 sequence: CASSLEGRGQPQHF. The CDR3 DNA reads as TGCGCCAGCAGCTTGGAAGGGAGAGGACAGCCCCAGCATTTT. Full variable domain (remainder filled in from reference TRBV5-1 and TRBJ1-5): KAGVTQTPRYLIKTRGQQVTLSCSPISGHRSVSWYQQTPGQGLQFLFEYFSETQRNKGNFPGRFSGRQFSNSRSEMNVSTLELGDSALYLCASSLEGRGQPQHFGDGTRLSIL.

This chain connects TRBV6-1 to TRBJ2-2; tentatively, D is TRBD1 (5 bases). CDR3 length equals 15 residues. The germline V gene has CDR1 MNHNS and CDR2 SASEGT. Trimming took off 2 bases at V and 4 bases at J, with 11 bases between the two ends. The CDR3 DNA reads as TGTGCCAGCAGTGAACGGAAGGGGTCCACCGGGGAGCTGTTTTTT. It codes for CASSERKGSTGELFF.

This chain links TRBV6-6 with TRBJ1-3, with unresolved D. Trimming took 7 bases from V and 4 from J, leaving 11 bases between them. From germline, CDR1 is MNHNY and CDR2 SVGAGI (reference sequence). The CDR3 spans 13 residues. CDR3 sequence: CASTETNGNTIYF. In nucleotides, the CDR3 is TGTGCCAGCACTGAGACAAACGGAAACACCATATATTTT.

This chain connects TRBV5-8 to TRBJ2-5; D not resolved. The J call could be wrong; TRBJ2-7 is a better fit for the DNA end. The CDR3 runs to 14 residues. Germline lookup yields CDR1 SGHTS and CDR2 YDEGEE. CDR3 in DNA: TGTGCCAGCAGCTTGGACTCGTCCACTAACGAGCAGTACTTC. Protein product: CASSLDSSTNEQYF.

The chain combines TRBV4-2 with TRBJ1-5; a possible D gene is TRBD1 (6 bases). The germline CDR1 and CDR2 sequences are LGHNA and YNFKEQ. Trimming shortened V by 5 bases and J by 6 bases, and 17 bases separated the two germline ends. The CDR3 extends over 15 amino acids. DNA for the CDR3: TGTGCCAGCAGCTTTACGGCCAGGGGTGGTCAGCCCCAGCATTTT. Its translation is CASSFTARGGQPQHF.

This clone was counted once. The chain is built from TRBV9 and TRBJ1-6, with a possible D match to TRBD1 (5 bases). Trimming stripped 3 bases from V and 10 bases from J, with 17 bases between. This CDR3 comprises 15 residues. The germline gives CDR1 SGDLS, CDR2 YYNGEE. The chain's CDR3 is CASSEDGGVTSPLHF. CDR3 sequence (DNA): TGTGCCAGCAGCGAAGATGGGGGGGTTACATCACCCCTCCACTTT. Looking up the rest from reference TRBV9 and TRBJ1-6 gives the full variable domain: DSGVTQTPKHLITATGQRVTLRCSPRSGDLSVYWYQQSLDQGLQFLIQYYNGEERAKGNILERFSAQQFPDLHSELNLSSLELGDSALYFCASSEDGGVTSPLHFGNGTRLTVT.

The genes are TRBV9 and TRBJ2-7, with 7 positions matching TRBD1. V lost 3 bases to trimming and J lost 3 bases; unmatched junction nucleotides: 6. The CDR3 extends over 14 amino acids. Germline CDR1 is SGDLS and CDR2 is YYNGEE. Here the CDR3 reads CASSGDSRGYEQYF. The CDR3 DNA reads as TGTGCCAGCAGCGGGGACAGCCGCGGCTACGAGCAGTACTTC.

CDR3 sequence: CASRAGTFPYEQYF. The CDR3 DNA sequence: TGCGCCAGCCGCGCCGGGACGTTTCCCTACGAGCAGTACTTC. The chain has TRBV10-1 and TRBJ2-7; D is perhaps TRBD1 or TRBD2 (5 bases each). Trimming shortened V by 8 bases and J by 2 bases, and 16 bases separated the two germline ends. The CDR3 length is 14 residues. Germline lookup yields CDR1 WNHNN and CDR2 SYGVQD (reference sequence).

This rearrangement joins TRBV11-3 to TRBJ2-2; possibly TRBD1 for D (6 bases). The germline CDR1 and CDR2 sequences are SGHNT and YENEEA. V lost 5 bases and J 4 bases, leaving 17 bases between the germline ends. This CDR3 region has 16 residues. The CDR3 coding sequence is TGTGCCAGCAGCCCCCGTGCAGGGGCCGTCACCGGGGAGCTGTTTTTT. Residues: CASSPRAGAVTGELFF.